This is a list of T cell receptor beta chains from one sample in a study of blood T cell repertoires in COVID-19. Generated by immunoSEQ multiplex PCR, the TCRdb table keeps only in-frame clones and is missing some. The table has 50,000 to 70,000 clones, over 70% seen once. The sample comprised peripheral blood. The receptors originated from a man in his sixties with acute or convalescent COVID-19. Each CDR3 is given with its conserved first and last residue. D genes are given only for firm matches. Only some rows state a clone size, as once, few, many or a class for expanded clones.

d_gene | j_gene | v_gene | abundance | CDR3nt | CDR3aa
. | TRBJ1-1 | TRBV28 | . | TGTGCCAGCAGAGGAGAGTTCACTGAAGCTTTCTTT | CASRGEFTEAFF
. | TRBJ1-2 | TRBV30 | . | TGTGCCTGGAGAACCCCGACATATGGCTACACCTTC | CAWRTPTYGYTF
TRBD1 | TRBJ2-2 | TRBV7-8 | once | TGTGCCAGCAGCCGGTGGGACAGGGGGAACACCGGGGAGCTGTTTTTT | CASSRWDRGNTGELFF
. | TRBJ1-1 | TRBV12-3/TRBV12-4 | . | TGTGCCAGCAGCAACAATGGTGGCACTGAAGCTTTCTTT | CASSNNGGTEAFF
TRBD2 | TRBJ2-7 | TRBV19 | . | TGTGCCAGTAGTCCCCTGACTAGCGGGGCGATCTACGAGCAGTACTTC | CASSPLTSGAIYEQYF
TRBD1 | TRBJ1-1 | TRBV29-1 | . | TGCAGCGCATTGACAGGGGAAACTGAAGCTTTCTTT | CSALTGETEAFF
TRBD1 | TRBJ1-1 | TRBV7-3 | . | TGTGCCAGCAGCCAACAGGACAGGGAAACTTTCTTT | CASSQQDRETFF
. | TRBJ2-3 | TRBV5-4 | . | TGTGCCAGCAGCAAGGAGTATGGGTCAGGCACAGATACGCAGTATTTT | CASSKEYGSGTDTQYF
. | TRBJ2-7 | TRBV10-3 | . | TGTGCCATCAGTGAGGGGGGCTCGGAAGCTACGAAGCAGTACTTC | CAISEGGSEATKQYF
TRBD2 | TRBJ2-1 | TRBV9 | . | TGTGCCAGCAGCAATGCTGGGACTAGCGGGGGCCCGGGTAGTTACAATGAGCAGTTCTTC | CASSNAGTSGGPGSYNEQFF
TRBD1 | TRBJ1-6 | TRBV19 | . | TGTGCCAGTACTCCACAGGGGTTTTATAATTCACCCCTCCACTTT | CASTPQGFYNSPLHF
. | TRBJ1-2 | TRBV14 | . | TGTGCCAGCAGCTTACAGGACGGTTTCCGTGATGGCTACACCTTC | CASSLQDGFRDGYTF
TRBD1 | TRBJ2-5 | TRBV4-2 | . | TGTGCCAGCAGCCAAGATGCGGACAGGGCCCAAGAGACCCAGTACTTC | CASSQDADRAQETQYF
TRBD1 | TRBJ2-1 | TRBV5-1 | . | TGCGCCAGCAGCAAGGGACAGGGGCACAATGAGCAGTTCTTC | CASSKGQGHNEQFF
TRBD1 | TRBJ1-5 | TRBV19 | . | TGTGCCAGTAGTATTTTAGGGACAGGGAGCAATCAGCCCCAGCATTTT | CASSILGTGSNQPQHF
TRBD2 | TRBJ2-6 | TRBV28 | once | TGTGCCAGCAGTCCACACGCGGGAGCTGGGGCCAACGTCCTGACTTTC | CASSPHAGAGANVLTF